Following are 28 T cell receptor beta chains from one sample sequenced in a study of OX40 agonist ivuxolimab in advanced cancers. The assay was immunoSEQ multiplex PCR, and TCRdb's table has in-frame clones only and misses some. The sample records around 74,000 clones, roughly 92% being singletons. The sequences come from CD4+ or CD8+ T cells sorted from blood, collected in a trial of the OX40 agonist ivuxolimab. The source of these receptors is an adult with an advanced solid tumor such as melanoma, head and neck, liver or kidney cancer.

The chain links TRBV5-1 to TRBJ2-1; a weak D match, TRBD2 (5 bases). Germline CDR1 is SGHRS and CDR2 is YFSETQ. This CDR3 contains 15 residues. Trimming shortened V by 2 bases and J by 5 bases, and 14 bases separated the two germline ends. This CDR3 is CASSLNVLGDNEQFF. The CDR3 coding sequence is TGCGCCAGCAGCTTAAACGTGTTGGGAGACAATGAGCAGTTCTTC.

This chain uses TRBV9 with TRBJ2-7, with D perhaps TRBD1 or TRBD2 (5 bases each). CDR1 SGDLS and CDR2 YYNGEE come from the germline V gene. V gave up 0 bases and J gave up 6 bases, with 13 bases separating them. CDR3 length: 14 residues. The CDR3 DNA follows: TGTGCCAGCAGCGTAGTAGACAGAGGGGTCGAGCAGTACTTC. Translating gives CASSVVDRGVEQYF.

The chain combines TRBV7-2 with TRBJ2-7, with 11 bases matching TRBD2. The CDR3 has 14 amino acids. With V trimmed by 5 bases and J by 4 bases, 4 bases remained unmatched. CDR1 SGHTA and CDR2 FQGNSA come from the germline V gene. The CDR3 coding sequence is TGTGCCAGCAGCGCTATAGCGGGGGGGTACGAGCAGTACTTC. Translated, it gives CASSAIAGGYEQYF.

The count of this clone is one. The genes are TRBV15 and TRBJ2-1; D is perhaps TRBD1 (6 bases). This CDR3 has 13 amino acids. Between the trimmed V and J ends, which lost 4 bases and 5 bases, there was a span of 9 bases. The germline gives CDR1 LNHNV, CDR2 YYDKDF (reference sequence). CDR3 DNA sequence: TGTGCCACCAGCACGAGACAGGACAATGAGCAGTTCTTC. The encoded protein is CATSTRQDNEQFF.

This clone was recorded only once. The chain couples TRBV13 to TRBJ2-2; perhaps TRBD2 as D (6 bases). The CDR3 length is 14 residues. V lost 3 bases, J lost 5 bases, and 10 bases lay in between. Per germline, CDR1 PRHDT and CDR2 FYEKMQ (reference sequence). CDR3 loop: CASSFLRGTGELFF. The CDR3 DNA follows: TGTGCCAGCAGCTTTCTACGGGGGACCGGGGAGCTGTTTTTT. The full variable domain, with the rest looked up from reference TRBV13 and TRBJ2-2, is AAGVIQSPRHLIKEKRETATLKCYPIPRHDTVYWYQQGPGQDPQFLISFYEKMQSDKGSIPDRFSAQQFSDYHSELNMSSLELGDSALYFCASSFLRGTGELFFGEGSRLTVL.

The CDR3: CASSSGHSTDTQYF. CDR3 DNA: TGTGCCAGCAGCTCGGGACATAGCACAGATACGCAGTATTTT. The chain is built from TRBV7-3 and TRBJ2-3; D perhaps matches TRBD1 (6 bases). Germline V gene lookup returns CDR1 SGHTA and CDR2 FQGTGA. The CDR3 is 14 amino acids. Deletions cut 4 bases from V and 0 bases from J, with 8 bases between.

This chain joins TRBV6-1 and TRBJ1-2; TRBD1 aligns across 8 bases. The V segment lost 2 bases and the J segment 4 bases; nucleotides outside the gene matches: 9. The CDR3 has 16 residues. Germline loops: CDR1 MNHNS, CDR2 SASEGT. For the CDR3, the DNA is TGTGCCAGCAGTGAAACAGTAAGAGGGACAGGCTATGGCTACACCTTC. The encoded protein is CASSETVRGTGYGYTF.

The V and J genes are TRBV4-3 and TRBJ1-6, with a tentative D call TRBD1 (6 bases). Germline CDR1 LGHNA, CDR2 YSLEER. The CDR3 sequence is 15 residues long. Trimming left V 0 bases short and J 7 bases short, with 10 bases between. The CDR3 is CASSQDDRTNSPLHF. CDR3 sequence (DNA): TGCGCCAGCAGCCAAGACGACAGGACAAATTCACCCCTCCACTTT.

V usage is TRBV19 and J usage is TRBJ2-5, with 8 positions matching TRBD2. This CDR3 region has 15 residues. V lost 10 bases, J lost 2 bases, and 12 bases stayed unmatched. Germline V CDR1 and CDR2: LNHDA, SQIVND (reference sequence). CDR3 DNA sequence: TGTGCCACCGGACCGGGACTAGGAATTCAAGAGACCCAGTACTTC. Translation: CATGPGLGIQETQYF. Full variable domain (rest looked up from reference TRBV19 and TRBJ2-5): DGGITQSPKYLFRKEGQNVTLSCEQNLNHDAMYWYRQDPGQGLRLIYYSQIVNDFQKGDIAEGYSVSREKKESFPLTVTSAQKNPTAFYLCATGPGLGIQETQYFGPGTRLLVL.

Here the CDR3 reads CASSPHLDNEQFF. DNA of the CDR3: TGTGCCAGCAGCCCACACCTTGACAATGAGCAGTTCTTC. The chain employs TRBV5-4 and TRBJ2-1; the D is unclear. The CDR3 runs 13 residues. Germline V gene data show CDR1 as SGHNT and CDR2 as YYREEE (reference sequence). Trimming took off 4 bases at V and 5 bases at J, with 10 bases between the two ends.

About this clone itself: Mismatch with germline at one junction end may stem from a read error. This chain links TRBV5-1 with TRBJ1-1; weak D call: TRBD1 (5 bases). The CDR3 is 12 amino acids. The germline V gene encodes CDR1 SGHRS and CDR2 YFSETQ. CDR3 nucleotides: TGCGCCAGCAGGTTGGGGGAGACTGAAGCTTTCTTT. Amino acids: CASRLGETEAFF.

The J gene is TRBJ2-1, the V gene TRBV7-8; D is unresolved. Trimming removed 6 bases at V and 9 bases at J, with 6 bases between. Germline CDR1 is SGHVS and CDR2 is FQNEAQ. The CDR3 sequence is 10 residues long. The CDR3 sequence is CASSGIEQFF. In DNA form, the CDR3 reads TGTGCCAGCAGTGGGATTGAGCAGTTCTTC.

This sequence joins TRBV13 and TRBJ1-1; D uncertain. The CDR3 extends over 13 amino acids. V was cut by 5 bases and J by 4 bases, with 11 bases left in between. Germline-derived CDR1 and CDR2 are PRHDT and FYEKMQ (reference sequence). CDR3 protein: CASSLREFTEAFF. The CDR3 nucleotides read TGTGCCAGCAGCCTTCGAGAGTTCACTGAAGCTTTCTTT.

The chain has TRBV21-1 and TRBJ1-5. TRBV21-1 counts as a pseudogene. There are 18 residues in the CDR3. For the CDR3, the DNA is TGTGCCAGCAGCAAAGCGACTCTGTTAGGGATGGGTAATCAGCCCCAGCATTTT. Protein product: CASSKATLLGMGNQPQHF.

V is TRBV30 and J is TRBJ2-2; TRBD1 matches 9 bases. The CDR3 length is 13 residues. Trimming took 8 bases from V and 4 from J; bases not matched to a gene: 5. Germline CDR1 GTSNPN, CDR2 SVGIG (reference sequence). The CDR3 protein is CARGTGLTGELFF. CDR3 nucleotide sequence: TGTGCCCGAGGGACAGGGCTCACCGGGGAGCTGTTTTTT.

This clone came up once. This chain links TRBV5-6 with TRBJ1-6, with D tentatively TRBD1 (6 bases). Trimming removed 3 bases at V and 8 bases at J, with 15 bases between. Germline assignment: CDR1 SGHDT and CDR2 YYEEEE. This CDR3 has 15 residues. CDR3 DNA sequence: TGTGCCAGCAGCTCGGTCGACAGGAGCTATTCACCCCTCCACTTT. This translates into CASSSVDRSYSPLHF.

The chain employs TRBV14 and TRBJ1-1; the D gene is possibly TRBD1 (5 bases). V dropped 1 base and J dropped 8 bases, with 11 bases sitting between them. Germline CDR1 is SGHDN and CDR2 is FVKESK. This CDR3 region has 13 residues. Here the CDR3 reads CASSQVAPGEAFF. CDR3 DNA sequence: TGTGCCAGCAGCCAAGTAGCCCCAGGGGAAGCTTTCTTT.

The V call is TRBV9, the J call TRBJ2-3; TRBD2 aligns across 10 bases. Trimming took 4 bases from V and 1 from J; bases not matched to a gene: 6. Germline assignment: CDR1 SGDLS and CDR2 YYNGEE. CDR3 length: 16 residues. The CDR3 bases are TGTGCCAGCAGCCCCCTAAGCGGGGGGGGCACAGATACGCAGTATTTT. It translates to CASSPLSGGGTDTQYF.

This clone has just one count. This chain connects TRBV9 to TRBJ2-1; 12 bases map to TRBD2. The germline V gene has CDR1 SGDLS and CDR2 YYNGEE. The CDR3 extends over 16 amino acids. With 3 bases clipped from V and 6 bases from J, the junction kept 7 bases outside the gene matches. The chain's CDR3 is CASSGQLAGGSNEQFF. The DNA for the CDR3 is TGTGCCAGCAGCGGCCAACTAGCGGGGGGATCCAATGAGCAGTTCTTC.

The chain is built from TRBV5-8 and TRBJ2-5; TRBD1 might be the D (6 bases). Trimming removed 4 bases from V and 1 base from J, with 23 bases in between. Germline V CDR1 and CDR2: SGHTS, YDEGEE. The CDR3 length is 18 residues. The CDR3 sequence: CASSPDPDRQETQETQYF. CDR3 sequence (DNA): TGTGCCAGCAGCCCGGACCCCGACAGACAGGAGACCCAAGAGACCCAGTACTTC.

In regard to this clone: The same CDR3 arises from other DNA sequences in this sample as well. The J gene is TRBJ2-5, the V gene TRBV25-1; D perhaps matches TRBD1 (5 bases). The CDR3 length is 14 residues. Trimming pared 2 bases from V and 1 base from J, leaving 8 bases between. CDR1 is MGHDK, CDR2 SYGVNS, per germline. CDR3 region: CASSERGFQETQYF. The CDR3 region has the DNA TGTGCCAGCAGTGAAAGGGGATTCCAAGAGACCCAGTACTTC. The whole variable domain, filled in from reference TRBV25-1 and TRBJ2-5, reads EADIYQTPRYLVIGTGKKITLECSQTMGHDKMYWYQQDPGMELHLIHYSYGVNSTEKGDLSSESTVSRIRTEHFPLTLESARPSHTSQYLCASSERGFQETQYFGPGTRLLVL.

This clone is a singleton in its sample. V and J are TRBV13 and TRBJ2-7; D is uncertain. Trimming took off 2 bases at V and 2 bases at J, with 7 bases between the two ends. The CDR3 covers 13 residues. From germline, CDR1 is PRHDT and CDR2 FYEKMQ (reference sequence). Written as DNA, the CDR3 is TGTGCCAGCAGCTTATACAGACCCTACGAGCAGTACTTC. Encoded protein: CASSLYRPYEQYF. The whole variable domain, filled in from reference TRBV13 and TRBJ2-7, reads AAGVIQSPRHLIKEKRETATLKCYPIPRHDTVYWYQQGPGQDPQFLISFYEKMQSDKGSIPDRFSAQQFSDYHSELNMSSLELGDSALYFCASSLYRPYEQYFGPGTRLTVT.

The count of this clone is one. V usage is TRBV7-9 and J usage is TRBJ2-5; D call uncertain. Trimming removed 2 bases at V and 3 bases at J, with 4 bases between. CDR1 is SEHNR, CDR2 FQNEAQ, per germline (reference sequence). This CDR3 region has 12 residues. The CDR3 reads CASSLREETQYF. The CDR3 DNA is TGTGCCAGCAGCTTACGTGAAGAGACCCAGTACTTC. Looking up the rest from reference TRBV7-9 and TRBJ2-5 gives the full variable domain: DTGVSQNPRHKITKRGQNVTFRCDPISEHNRLYWYRQTLGQGPEFLTYFQNEAQLEKSRLLSDRFSAERPKGSFSTLEIQRTEQGDSAMYLCASSLREETQYFGPGTRLLVL.

The CDR3, as DNA: TGCGCCAGCAGCTTGGACGGGGAGCTGTTTTTT. Its translation: CASSLDGELFF. V gene TRBV5-1 combines with J gene TRBJ2-2; D is unclear. Trimming left V 0 bases short and J 7 bases short, with 1 base between. The CDR3 consists of 11 residues. The germline V gene encodes CDR1 SGHRS and CDR2 YFSETQ.

This chain links TRBV5-6 with TRBJ2-1; TRBD1 or TRBD2 may be the D gene (5 bases each). The germline CDR1 and CDR2 sequences are SGHDT and YYEEEE. Trimming pared 3 bases from V and 4 bases from J, leaving 8 bases between. This CDR3 is 13 amino acids long. The CDR3 coding sequence is TGTGCCAGCAGCTGGGGACCGTACAATGAGCAGTTCTTC. It specifies CASSWGPYNEQFF.

This chain links TRBV7-3 with TRBJ2-7; maybe TRBD2 (5 bases). The CDR3 contains 14 residues. In germline, CDR1 is SGHTA, CDR2 FQGTGA. Trimming pared 5 bases from V and 5 bases from J, leaving 16 bases between. The CDR3 spells CASSQGSPGDEQYF. CDR3 bases: TGTGCCAGCAGCCAAGGATCACCCGGGGACGAGCAGTACTTC.

The rearrangement uses TRBV9 and TRBJ1-2, with 10 bases matching TRBD1. Germline V gene lookup returns CDR1 SGDLS and CDR2 YYNGEE. CDR3 length: 17 amino acids. V dropped 1 base and J dropped 6; count of bases not matched to a gene: 12. The CDR3 coding sequence is TGTGCCAGCAGCGTAACCGGGACAGGGGTTTATACGGATGGCTACACCTTC. This encodes CASSVTGTGVYTDGYTF.

This rearrangement joins TRBV7-9 to TRBJ1-4, with D possibly TRBD1 on 6 matching bases. V was clipped by 4 bases and J by 7 bases, with 22 bases between them. There are 17 residues in the CDR3. From germline, CDR1 is SEHNR and CDR2 FQNEAQ (reference sequence). The CDR3 DNA sequence: TGTGCCAGCAGCTCAATGGGAGGGGGTGAAGTGAGTGAAAAACTGTTTTTT. Translation gives CASSSMGGGEVSEKLFF.